This TCR beta chain was captured by sequencing in a study of OX40 agonist ivuxolimab in advanced cancers. Regarding the research as a whole: Ivuxolimab was a fully human IgG2 agonistic monoclonal antibody targeting the costimulatory receptor OX40 (CD134). Among the 52 dose-escalation patients, 19 had hepatocellular carcinoma, roughly 15 melanoma, 9 renal cell carcinoma and 9 head and neck cancer. In the dose-escalation cohort, approximately 80% of patients were male, and the mean age was approximately 60 years with a range of roughly 23 to 79. Partial responses occurred in three dose-escalation patients, of whom one had hepatocellular carcinoma and two had cutaneous melanoma. The point of sequencing TCRbeta in the periphery was to test whether ivuxolimab changed TCR sequence diversity and drove clonal T-cell expansion. The paper describes the monotherapy dose-escalation part (N of about 47 patients) of the phase I trial of ivuxolimab. Prior anti-PD-1, anti-PD-L1 or anti-CTLA-4 therapy was permitted, and approximately 41% of dose-escalation patients had received checkpoint inhibitors. Intravenous ivuxolimab was administered to patients every 2 weeks at six dose levels: 0.01, 0.1, 0.3, 1.5, 3 and 10 mg/kg.

From a lookup of the germline V gene, CDR1 and CDR2 are MGHRA and YSYEKL. Spanning cysteine to phenylalanine, the CDR3 consists of 15 amino acids. Only the CDR3 DNA is retained, 45 bases long and in frame from the first base. Trimming takes 0 bases off V and 3 bases off J; junction bases not matched to a gene: 4. On this clone: Its target antigen remains unknown. No clone much larger than this one lies a single base away; base qualities are absent.

Genomic DNA was extracted from sorted cells for sequencing of the TCRbeta CDR3 region. The immunoSEQ Assay was used to sequence the TCRbeta CDR3 regions. Sourced from immuneACCESS, this table was stored by TCRdb with only in-frame sequences that have V and J called. A share of the clones is absent; for the studies checked, an unresolved V gene accounts for under half, and the remainder has no known explanation. The sample yields about 73,000 clones; 80% to 90% were counted once. The biggest ten clones account for approximately 0.5% of the sample. Patients with autoimmune disease history or receiving systemic immunosuppression were excluded from the trial. Peripheral blood for TCR sequencing was collected from all dose cohorts at baseline, on cycle 4 day 1, and on cycle 7 day 1. The samples were drawn from a first-in-human, open-label, multicenter phase I dose-escalation trial of ivuxolimab. Adults with locally advanced or metastatic melanoma, renal cell carcinoma, hepatocellular carcinoma or head and neck squamous cell carcinoma were enrolled in the trial. Before TCR sequencing, CD4+ T cells and CD8+ T cells were sorted from peripheral blood as separate populations.

Beyond this particular receptor, the publication reports: On average, CD8+ T cells showed more expanded clones than CD4+ T cells after ivuxolimab. In the 0.1-3.0 mg/kg groups, partial responders were among the patients with the lowest normalized peripheral clonal expansion, particularly in CD8+ T cells. At doses from 0.1 to 3.0 mg/kg, clonal expansion was seen in both CD4+ and CD8+ blood T cells between baseline and week 6. Which antigens the clonally expanded peripheral T cells were specific for was not determined. Low levels of normalized T-cell clonal expansion were also seen in some nonresponding patients.

Here the sequenced sample was CD4+ or CD8+ T cells sorted from blood, taken in a trial of the OX40 agonist ivuxolimab. The sequence links TRBV4-1 to TRBJ1-1, with 7 bases aligning to TRBD1. This receptor was identified in an adult with an advanced solid tumor such as melanoma, head and neck, liver or kidney cancer. The nucleotides read TGCGCCAGCAGCCAAGATCGGCAGGGGGACACTGAAGCTTTCTTT. Its product reads: CASSQDRQGDTEAFF.